Presented here are 23 T cell receptor beta chains from one specimen sequenced in a study of T cells in Graves' hyperthyroidism and ophthalmopathy. Amplification of TCR beta CDR3 regions was performed using RNA transcripts as template. First-round RT-PCR targeting the TCR CDR3 was performed with the HTBI primer set. One entry per CDR3 protein results from TCRdb running MiXCR on the multiplex PCR reads. The sample contains about 610,000 distinct CDR3 sequences, about 15% of which appear only once. The sequenced material came from blood. The receptors come from a woman aged 40 to 50 with Graves' ophthalmopathy.

This chain links TRBV30 with TRBJ2-7; 7 positions agree with TRBD2. The CDR3 has 13 residues. Germline lookup yields CDR1 GTSNPN and CDR2 SVGIG (reference sequence). J was trimmed by 6 bases and V by 2 bases; bases with no gene match: 7. The CDR3 coding sequence is TGTGCCTGGAGTCGCGCGGGAGATCGCGAGCAGTACTTC. As protein: CAWSRAGDREQYF. Drawing the rest from reference TRBV30 and TRBJ2-7, the complete variable domain is SQTIHQWPATLVQPVGSPLSLECTVEGTSNPNLYWYRQAAGRGLQLLFYSVGIGQISSEVPQNLSASRPQDRQFILSSKKLLLSDSGFYLCAWSRAGDREQYFGPGTRLTVT.

This clonotype has at least ten counts. The CDR3 loop reads CAITQDFNQPQHF. CDR3 DNA sequence: TGTGCCATCACCCAGGACTTCAATCAGCCCCAGCATTTT. The gene calls are TRBV10-3 and TRBJ1-5; D is uncertain. Germline CDR1 and CDR2: ENHRY and SYGVKD. This CDR3 is 13 amino acids long. The V gene lost 7 bases and the J gene lost 3 bases, with 10 bases spanning the gap.

This clonotype showed up many times. The chain employs TRBV13 and TRBJ1-1; 10 bases fit TRBD1. The germline V gene has CDR1 PRHDT and CDR2 FYEKMQ (reference sequence). This CDR3 comprises 16 residues. The V segment lost 5 bases and the J segment 0 bases; nucleotides outside the gene matches: 6. The CDR3: CASSRDRGSMNTEAFF. The CDR3 DNA reads as TGTGCCAGCAGCCGGGACAGGGGCTCTATGAACACTGAAGCTTTCTTT.

This clonotype was observed at least ten times. J is TRBJ1-1 and V is TRBV12-3 or TRBV12-4, with a possible D match to TRBD1 (5 bases). V dropped 7 bases and J dropped 10 bases, with 16 bases sitting between them. This CDR3 has 12 residues. The CDR3 sequence: CASTSYGGVAFF. The CDR3, as DNA: TGTGCCAGCACCTCTTACGGGGGGGTAGCTTTCTTT.

This clonotype was recorded a few times. The chain recombines TRBV12-5 with TRBJ1-2; the match to TRBD1 covers 8 bases. J was trimmed by 12 bases and V by 2 bases; bases with no gene match: 17. The CDR3 sequence is 16 residues long. The V gene's germline CDR1 is LGHNT and CDR2 FRNRAP. CDR3 sequence reads: CASGLYAGDRTRDHTF. The CDR3 nucleotides are TGTGCTAGTGGTTTGTACGCGGGGGACAGGACAAGGGACCACACCTTC.

This clonotype has ten or more counts. The chain joins TRBV7-2 to TRBJ2-1; D gene ambiguous. The CDR3 has 13 amino acids. Germline V lookup: CDR1 SGHTA, CDR2 FQGNSA. Trimming removed 5 bases at V and 7 bases at J, with 12 bases between. Here the CDR3 reads CASSPQLMNEQFF. The CDR3 DNA sequence: TGTGCCAGCAGCCCTCAACTTATGAATGAGCAGTTCTTC.

This clonotype was counted many times. This chain connects TRBV6-2 or TRBV6-3 to TRBJ1-1; D unclear. V gave up 8 bases and J gave up 0 bases, with 10 bases separating them. This CDR3 has 13 amino acids. The germline gives CDR1 MNHEY, CDR2 SVGEGT. CDR3 coding DNA: TGTGCCAGCTGTTTACAGCTGAACACTGAAGCTTTCTTT. This gives the protein CASCLQLNTEAFF.

Points on this clonotype: Germline and junction disagree at one end, which may indicate a read error. V usage is TRBV2 and J usage is TRBJ1-2; 8 positions agree with TRBD1. This CDR3 has 14 amino acids. CDR1 is SNHLY and CDR2 is FYNNEI in the germline V gene. The chain's CDR3 is CASRLTGADYGYAF. The CDR3 DNA reads as TGTGCCAGCAGATTGACAGGGGCCGACTATGGCTACGCCTTC.

Many counts were recorded for this clonotype. This rearrangement joins TRBV6-1 to TRBJ2-5; D is unresolved. Germline V gene sequence: CDR1 MNHNS, CDR2 SASEGT. The ends were cut back, 6 bases at V and 2 bases at J, with 16 bases in the middle. The CDR3 is 15 residues long. The CDR3 bases are TGTGCCAGCAGCCCCATCGACGGCAGACAAGAGACCCAGTACTTC. Its protein is CASSPIDGRQETQYF.

The sample holds many counts of this clonotype. V and J are TRBV20-1 and TRBJ1-2; D is unclear. The CDR3 has 15 amino acids. V was trimmed by 1 base and J by 0 bases, leaving 12 bases between them. CDR1 and CDR2 (germline): DFQATT, SNEGSKA (reference sequence). For the CDR3, the DNA is TGCAGTGCTAGAGGCTGGGAAACCCCTAACTATGGCTACACCTTC. It encodes CSARGWETPNYGYTF.

This clonotype was detected ten times or more. The CDR3 DNA reads TGTGCCAGCAGAGGTTCAGGAAGCCACGAGCAGTACTTC. Amino acid sequence: CASRGSGSHEQYF. The chain links TRBV14 to TRBJ2-7; no firm D call. V gave up 6 bases and J gave up 5 bases, with 14 bases separating them. The CDR3 sequence is 13 residues long. Germline CDR1 SGHDN, CDR2 FVKESK.

In its sample, this clonotype was seen many times. This CDR3 reads CASSWTGGDQPQHF. The CDR3 DNA reads as TGCGCCAGCAGCTGGACAGGGGGAGATCAGCCCCAGCATTTT. V is TRBV5-1 and J is TRBJ1-5; 10 bases are a match to TRBD1. Trimming at V came to 3 bases and at J to 5 bases, leaving 2 bases not matched to a gene. CDR1 is SGHRS and CDR2 is YFSETQ in the germline V gene. The CDR3 loop spans 14 amino acids.

This clonotype was found a few times. This rearrangement joins TRBV7-9 to TRBJ2-5; tentatively, D is TRBD2 (5 bases). Per the germline V gene, CDR1 is SEHNR and CDR2 is FQNEAQ (reference sequence). The CDR3 runs to 14 residues. Trimming left V 5 bases short and J 4 bases short, with 14 bases between. CDR3 bases: TGTGCCAGCAGCCCCACTAGTGTCGGAGAGACCCAGTACTTC. Amino acids: CASSPTSVGETQYF.

This clonotype has a count of ten or more. The chain carries TRBV20-1 and TRBJ2-7, with 8 bases fitting TRBD2. The trim removed 1 base at V and 7 bases at J, leaving 9 bases unmatched. CDR1 and CDR2 from the germline V gene are DFQATT and SNEGSKA (reference sequence). CDR3 length: 14 amino acids. CDR3 loop: CSARVGGRLGEQYF. CDR3 coding DNA: TGCAGTGCTAGAGTAGGCGGGAGGTTAGGGGAGCAGTACTTC.

This clonotype was counted ten times or more. The chain links TRBV6-5 to TRBJ2-7; TRBD2 is a possible D gene (6 bases). V was clipped by 4 bases and J by 2 bases, with 9 bases between them. Germline V gene data show CDR1 as MNHEY and CDR2 as SVGAGI. The CDR3 spans 13 residues. The DNA for the CDR3 is TGTGCCAGCAGTTCCAGACTAGCCTACGAGCAGTACTTC. This gives the protein CASSSRLAYEQYF.

The chain carries TRBV11-1 and TRBJ2-7; a possible D gene is TRBD1 (6 bases). Trimming pared 5 bases from V and 4 bases from J, leaving 18 bases between. There are 15 residues in the CDR3. CDR1 is SGHAT and CDR2 is FQDESV in the germline V gene (reference sequence). CDR3 residues: CASSPRQVPGYEQYF. CDR3 nucleotide sequence: TGTGCCAGCAGCCCCCGACAGGTGCCCGGTTACGAGCAGTACTTC.

The table lists this clonotype with many counts. The chain links TRBV28 to TRBJ1-2, with D uncertain. Germline CDR1 is MDHEN and CDR2 is SYDVKM. The CDR3 is 13 amino acids. V shed 3 bases and J shed 1 base, with 6 bases lying between them. CDR3 bases: TGTGCCAGCAGTTTTGCCAGTAACTATGGCTACACCTTC. It translates to CASSFASNYGYTF.

This clonotype was detected ten times or more. The rearrangement uses TRBV12-3 or TRBV12-4 and TRBJ2-2; D is possibly TRBD1 or TRBD2 (6 bases each). V was pared by 11 bases and J by 5 bases, with 18 bases between. The CDR3 is made up of 14 amino acids. CDR3 nucleotide sequence: TGTGCCTATACGAGGGGGAGGCGAACCGGGGAGCTGTTTTTT. It specifies CAYTRGRRTGELFF.

V gene TRBV30 combines with J gene TRBJ2-7; D uncertain. CDR1 and CDR2 from the germline V gene are GTSNPN and SVGIG (reference sequence). Trimming removed 6 bases at V and 3 bases at J, with 9 bases between. This CDR3 region has 11 residues. The DNA of the CDR3 is TGTGCCTGCGGTCGCCGCTACGAGCAGTACTTC. This codes for CACGRRYEQYF.

In its sample, this clonotype was seen a few times. The CDR3 loop reads CASSQDLAAAGGKYF. The DNA of the CDR3 is TGTGCCAGCAGCCAAGATCTAGCGGCCGCGGGAGGGAAGTACTTC. The chain combines TRBV3-1 with TRBJ2-7, with 9 bases lining up with TRBD2. CDR1 is LGHDT, CDR2 YNNKEL, per germline (reference sequence). The CDR3 sequence is 15 residues long. V gave up 0 bases and J gave up 11 bases; unmatched junction bases: 11.

Ten or more counts support this clonotype. This chain joins TRBV6-2 or TRBV6-3 and TRBJ2-2, with D perhaps given as TRBD1 or TRBD2 (6 bases each). Deletions cut 2 bases from V and 3 bases from J, with 10 bases between. The CDR3 runs to 15 residues. The germline V gene has CDR1 MNHEY and CDR2 SVGEGT. DNA of the CDR3: TGTGCCAGCAGTTACAGGGGGACTTACACCGGGGAGCTGTTTTTT. Protein product: CASSYRGTYTGELFF.

The rearrangement links TRBV28 to TRBJ2-5; 13 bases match TRBD2. Germline loops: CDR1 MDHEN, CDR2 SYDVKM. CDR3 length: 18 residues. The trim removed 2 bases at V and 4 bases at J, leaving 10 bases unmatched. The CDR3 region has the DNA TGTGCCAGCAGTTTACTGGGACTAGCGGGACGCCCCGGAGAGACCCAGTACTTC. This codes for CASSLLGLAGRPGETQYF.

This clonotype was seen ten or more times. This chain links TRBV7-9 with TRBJ1-1; the match to TRBD1 covers 8 bases. Trimming removed 3 bases from V and 0 bases from J; junction bases left unmatched: 9. The V gene's germline CDR1 is SEHNR and CDR2 FQNEAQ (reference sequence). The CDR3 sequence is 17 residues long. The CDR3 spells CASSFRRTGPLNTEAFF. The DNA of the CDR3 is TGTGCCAGCAGCTTTAGGAGGACAGGGCCTCTGAACACTGAAGCTTTCTTT.